In this sample, the clone carrying this TCR beta chain turned up a few times. This record belongs to a study of T-cell reconstitution after alpha-beta-depleted transplantation in children. Unique molecular identifiers featured in how the TCRbeta library was prepared. TCRdb recomputed calls from the PCR reads with MiXCR, one row per CDR3 protein. The table records hundreds of thousands of distinct CDR3 sequences, roughly an eighth of them present only once. This CDR3 comprises 13 residues. In germline, CDR1 is SGDLS, CDR2 YYNGEE. V gave up 4 bases and J gave up 7 bases, with 9 bases separating them. This clonotype was sampled from a human donor who donated a stem cell graft to a child with combined immunodeficiency. The specimen was PBMCs from the stem cell graft donor, collected from the stem cell graft. The rearrangement joins TRBV9 to TRBJ1-6, with unresolved D. The CDR3 loop reads CASSQLANSPLHF. Here the CDR3 DNA reads TGTGCCAGCAGCCAGCTGGCGAATTCACCCCTCCACTTT.